Below, 16 T cell receptor beta chains from the same sample are listed, as sequenced in a study of human T cells and chemical hapten exposure. MiXCR was run by TCRdb on the RACE reads, yielding one entry per CDR3 protein. The table has just under 40,000 distinct CDR3 sequences, roughly an eighth seen once. As for time point: patch test 3, about 24 weeks after DPC sensitization. Treatment defined: therapeutic diphenylcyclopropenone sensitization with weekly scalp DPC. Total RNA was isolated from unfractionated whole blood. The specimen comprised whole blood, sampled in connection with sensitization to the hapten diphenylcyclopropenone (DPC). The receptor source for this set is a woman aged 40 to 49 with alopecia areata. Some clones in this sample may be carry-over from other donors' samples.

V and J are TRBV28 and TRBJ2-2; TRBD2 is a possible D gene (5 bases). The V gene's germline CDR1 is MDHEN and CDR2 SYDVKM. This CDR3 is built from 15 residues. The V end was cut by 5 bases, the J end by 7 bases, with 17 bases between. The DNA for the CDR3 is TGTGCCAGCAGTGCAATACGGGGTAGCTACGGGGAGCTGTTTTTT. This codes for CASSAIRGSYGELFF.

This clonotype was counted ten times or more. The rearrangement joins TRBV9 to TRBJ1-2; the D is unclear. The CDR3 is made up of 13 amino acids. Trimming shortened V by 4 bases and J by 7 bases, and 14 bases separated the two germline ends. Germline lookup yields CDR1 SGDLS and CDR2 YYNGEE. CDR3: CASSWEGTIGYTF. The DNA for the CDR3 is TGTGCCAGCAGCTGGGAGGGTACGATTGGCTACACCTTC.

This chain joins TRBV5-1 and TRBJ2-1; TRBD2 is a possible D gene (6 bases). Germline V gene sequence: CDR1 SGHRS, CDR2 YFSETQ. The V end was cut by 0 bases, the J end by 12 bases, with 7 bases between. The CDR3 spans 11 residues. The CDR3 region is CASSLEGGQFF. The CDR3 DNA reads TGCGCCAGCAGCTTGGAGGGAGGGCAGTTCTTC.

Only a few counts were recorded for this clonotype. V usage is TRBV20-1 and J usage is TRBJ2-7, with TRBD2 as a possible D gene (5 bases). Germline V gene data show CDR1 as DFQATT and CDR2 as SNEGSKA (reference sequence). This CDR3 region has 11 residues. V was shortened by 3 bases and J by 2 bases, with 5 bases between the two germline ends. This chain's CDR3 is CSASGAYEQYF. The CDR3 nucleotides read TGCAGTGCTAGCGGGGCCTACGAGCAGTACTTC.

This clonotype was seen at least ten times. This sequence joins TRBV5-6 and TRBJ1-1; D unresolved. This CDR3 contains 16 residues. Deletions cut 0 bases from V and 5 bases from J, with 17 bases between. CDR1 and CDR2 from the germline V gene are SGHDT and YYEEEE. CDR3 DNA: TGTGCCAGCAGCTTGGGCTGGCGGGGAATTGGGACTGAAGCTTTCTTT. Amino acid sequence: CASSLGWRGIGTEAFF.

This clonotype was detected a few times. The chain combines TRBV16 with TRBJ1-5; D remains unclear. Germline CDR1 KGHSY, CDR2 FQNENV. The V end was cut by 0 bases, the J end by 0 bases, with 9 bases between. This CDR3 has 16 amino acids. CDR3 sequence reads: CASSQSTPYSNQPQHF. The CDR3 nucleotides are TGTGCCAGCAGCCAATCCACACCTTATAGCAATCAGCCCCAGCATTTT.

The table lists this clonotype with many counts. The chain combines TRBV27 with TRBJ2-1; 12 nucleotides agree with TRBD2. After removal of 8 bases from V and 4 bases from J, the junction contained 9 bases not matched to a gene. CDR1 is MNHEY and CDR2 is SMNVEV in the germline V gene (reference sequence). The CDR3 length is 16 residues. CDR3 sequence: CASSSPLAGGYNEQFF. In nucleotides, the CDR3 is TGTGCCAGCTCCTCCCCCCTAGCGGGAGGGTACAATGAGCAGTTCTTC.

J is TRBJ2-1 and V is TRBV28, with D perhaps matching TRBD2 (5 bases). The V and J ends lost 5 bases and 4 bases respectively, with 21 bases between them. The V gene's germline CDR1 is MDHEN and CDR2 SYDVKM. The CDR3 totals 17 residues. The CDR3, as DNA: TGTGCCAGCAGTCCGAGAGGTGAGAGGGTAGCGTACAATGAGCAGTTCTTC. Translation gives CASSPRGERVAYNEQFF. The full variable domain, its missing parts supplied by reference TRBV28 and TRBJ2-1, is DVKVTQSSRYLVKRTGEKVFLECVQDMDHENMFWYRQDPGLGLRLIYFSYDVKMKEKGDIPEGYSVSREKKERFSLILESASTNQTSMYLCASSPRGERVAYNEQFFGPGTRLTVL.

This chain uses TRBV29-1 with TRBJ2-1, with D possibly TRBD2 on 5 matching bases. Germline CDR1 is SQVTM and CDR2 is ANQGSEA. The CDR3 is made up of 13 amino acids. Trimming cost V 7 bases and J 0 bases, with 10 bases left between them. The CDR3 loop reads CSGSGGSYNEQFF. DNA for the CDR3: TGCAGCGGGAGCGGAGGCTCCTACAATGAGCAGTTCTTC.

In its sample, this clonotype was seen a few times. The chain carries TRBV7-9 and TRBJ2-3, with D tentatively TRBD2 (5 bases). This CDR3 has 13 residues. In germline, CDR1 is SEHNR, CDR2 FQNEAQ (reference sequence). The V and J ends lost 5 bases and 8 bases respectively, with 14 bases between them. The CDR3 protein is CASSSGLAGTQYF. CDR3 DNA sequence: TGTGCCAGCAGCAGTGGACTGGCGGGTACGCAGTATTTT.

This clonotype came up a few times. The rearrangement joins TRBV20-1 to TRBJ2-1; D may be TRBD1 (5 bases). CDR1 and CDR2 (germline): DFQATT, SNEGSKA (reference sequence). V shed 6 bases and J shed 1 base, with 22 bases lying between them. The CDR3 totals 17 residues. The CDR3 DNA is TGCAGTGCCAGTTGGACATTGAGCCGTAATTCCTACAATGAGCAGTTCTTC. This translates into CSASWTLSRNSYNEQFF.

V gene TRBV7-9 combines with J gene TRBJ2-3, with D possibly matching TRBD2 (6 bases). CDR1 is SEHNR, CDR2 FQNEAQ, per germline (reference sequence). V was shortened by 4 bases and J by 7 bases, with 12 bases between the two germline ends. The CDR3 contains 13 residues. CDR3 sequence (DNA): TGTGCCAGCAGCTCCGGGACTTACTATACGCAGTATTTT. Its translation: CASSSGTYYTQYF.

In its sample, this clonotype was seen a few times. The rearrangement joins TRBV20-1 to TRBJ1-5; tentatively, D is TRBD1 (5 bases). Germline CDR1 DFQATT, CDR2 SNEGSKA (reference sequence). V lost 0 bases to trimming and J lost 4 bases, with 13 bases between them. The CDR3 is made up of 15 amino acids. CDR3 nucleotide sequence: TGCAGTGCTAGAGAAAACCCAGGGACGAATCAGCCCCAGCATTTT. Its translation: CSARENPGTNQPQHF.

The V call is TRBV28, the J call TRBJ2-7; the D is unclear. The CDR3 loop spans 12 amino acids. The germline V and J ends were trimmed by 6 bases and 7 bases, with 13 bases remaining between them. CDR1 is MDHEN, CDR2 SYDVKM, per germline. CDR3 region: CASRSSSDEQYF. The CDR3 coding sequence is TGTGCCAGCAGATCATCCTCGGATGAGCAGTACTTC.

This clonotype was seen a few times. The chain employs TRBV6-6 and TRBJ2-4; tentative D call: TRBD1 (6 bases). CDR3 length: 16 amino acids. Deletions cut 5 bases from V and 3 bases from J, with 17 bases between. Germline V gene data show CDR1 as MNHNY and CDR2 as SVGAGI (reference sequence). The CDR3 reads CASSRPRGPDKNIQYF. As DNA, the CDR3 is TGTGCCAGCAGTCGACCCAGGGGACCGGACAAAAACATTCAGTACTTC.

In its sample, this clonotype was seen a few times. The rearrangement uses TRBV5-4 and TRBJ2-7; 8 nucleotides match TRBD2. With 1 base clipped from V and 5 bases from J, the junction kept 2 bases outside the gene matches. Germline loops: CDR1 SGHNT, CDR2 YYREEE (reference sequence). The CDR3 totals 13 residues. The CDR3 sequence is CASSLSGGDEQYF. Written as DNA, the CDR3 is TGTGCCAGCAGCTTGTCGGGAGGGGACGAGCAGTACTTC. Supplemented by reference TRBV5-4 and TRBJ2-7, the full variable domain reads ETGVTQSPTHLIKTRGQQVTLRCSSQSGHNTVSWYQQALGQGPQFIFQYYREEENGRGNFPPRFSGLQFPNYSSELNVNALELDDSALYLCASSLSGGDEQYFGPGTRLTVT.